This TCR beta chain appears in the sequencing data of a study of cytomegalovirus exposure and HLA in healthy donors. Study observations and caveats: CMV serostatus was the sole immune exposure information available.

Note on this clone: Its antigen is not known.

It was with 60 Vbeta and 13 Jbeta primers that the PCR ran. Clones were read by immunoSEQ multiplex PCR, and TCRdb kept only the in-frame ones, dropping some. The data hold about 160,000 clones, with 84% observed a single time. This CDR3 comprises 20 residues. CDR1 is SNHLY, CDR2 FYNNEI, per germline. V dropped 6 bases and J dropped 0; count of bases not matched to a gene: 17. Sequencing used PBMCs. The chain employs TRBV2 and TRBJ2-2; 9 bases map to TRBD2. The sequence came from a young man in good health and CMV-seronegative. CDR3 coding DNA: TGTGCCAGCAGACCCGATTTAGCGGGGGCCCGTTTTTCGAACACCGGGGAGCTGTTTTTT. It is translated as CASRPDLAGARFSNTGELFF. Full variable domain (outside the CDR3, taken from reference TRBV2 and TRBJ2-2): EPEVTQTPSHQVTQMGQEVILRCVPISNHLYFYWYRQILGQKVEFLVSFYNNEISEKSEIFDDQFSVERPDGSNFTLKIRSTKLEDSAMYFCASRPDLAGARFSNTGELFFGEGSRLTVL.